These 3 T cell receptor beta chains came from one sample sequenced in a study of regulatory T cells. Study observations and caveats: In CD3G deficiency, regulatory T cells had lower Shannon diversity than autologous conventional CD4+ and control regulatory cells.

For these TCRs, the target antigens are not known. Primers: 52 TRBV forward and 13 TRBJ reverse. Profiling relied on immunoSEQ multiplex PCR, and the TCRdb table lists in-frame clones only, not all of them. The sample records 5,500 to 6,500 clones, around 87% being singletons. Sequenced input: CD4+ Tregs sorted from blood. The receptors derive from a person aged 18 to 30 with CD3G deficiency.

This CDR3 reads CASSWGFRSTDTQYF. CDR3 nucleotide sequence: TGTGCCAGCAGTTGGGGGTTCCGTAGCACAGATACGCAGTATTTT. V is TRBV28 and J is TRBJ2-3; either TRBD1 or TRBD2 may fit D (5 bases each). The CDR3 runs 15 residues. The V and J ends lost 4 bases and 0 bases respectively, with 11 bases between them. CDR1 MDHEN and CDR2 SYDVKM come from the germline V gene.

The V call is TRBV5-1, the J call TRBJ2-3; no firm D call. Germline assignment: CDR1 SGHRS and CDR2 YFSETQ. V was cut by 0 bases and J by 2 bases, with 10 bases left in between. CDR3 size: 15 residues. The CDR3 DNA is TGCGCCAGCAGCTTGGGGGCAGGTATCACAGATACGCAGTATTTT. Encoded protein: CASSLGAGITDTQYF. The variable domain in full, completed from reference TRBV5-1 and TRBJ2-3, reads KAGVTQTPRYLIKTRGQQVTLSCSPISGHRSVSWYQQTPGQGLQFLFEYFSETQRNKGNFPGRFSGRQFSNSRSEMNVSTLELGDSALYLCASSLGAGITDTQYFGPGTRLTVL.

This clone appeared a few times. The chain recombines TRBV28 with TRBJ2-7; 10 bases fit TRBD2. Germline CDR1 reads MDHEN; CDR2 reads SYDVKM. The CDR3 consists of 14 residues. V gave up 6 bases and J gave up 5 bases; unmatched junction bases: 7. CDR3 nucleotide sequence: TGTGCCAGCAGCCCAACGGGACTAGCGAACGAGCAGTACTTC. It translates to CASSPTGLANEQYF.